This entry lists 30 T cell receptor beta chains sequenced from one sample in a study of blood T cell repertoires in COVID-19. Only in-frame clones appear in the TCRdb table, and some are missing; sequencing was by immunoSEQ multiplex PCR. The sample holds roughly 67,000 clones, approximately 93% seen once. The sample consisted of peripheral blood. The source is a man aged 65-85 years with active COVID-19.

V gene TRBV6-5 combines with J gene TRBJ1-2; 9 bases are shared with TRBD1. The CDR3 has 15 amino acids. Germline loops: CDR1 MNHEY, CDR2 SVGAGI. V gave up 5 bases and J gave up 6 bases; unmatched junction bases: 10. The CDR3 loop is CASSTSQGAWDGYTF. The DNA for the CDR3 is TGTGCCAGCAGTACCTCACAGGGGGCATGGGATGGCTACACCTTC.

CDR3 nucleotides: TGTGCCAGCAGCGCGGGACAGGGAATAATCGCAGATACGCAGTATTTT. It yields the protein CASSAGQGIIADTQYF. V is TRBV11-2 and J is TRBJ2-3; 9 bases agree with TRBD1. CDR1 and CDR2 (germline): SGHAT, FQNNGV. The CDR3 is made up of 16 amino acids. J was trimmed by 4 bases and V by 5 bases; bases with no gene match: 10.

This clone was counted between two and nine times. The chain recombines TRBV15 with TRBJ2-1; 12 nucleotides line up with TRBD2. This CDR3 has 15 amino acids. Germline V lookup: CDR1 LNHNV, CDR2 YYDKDF (reference sequence). V was pared by 5 bases and J by 10 bases, with 9 bases of the junction left unmatched. The chain's CDR3 is CATSQRSGTSGEQFF. Written as DNA, the CDR3 is TGTGCCACCAGCCAACGATCGGGGACTAGCGGGGAGCAGTTCTTC.

The V call is TRBV7-2, the J call TRBJ2-1, with 9 bases identical to TRBD2. The CDR3 totals 18 residues. Germline V lookup: CDR1 SGHTA, CDR2 FQGNSA. The ends lost 5 bases at V and 2 bases at J; junction bases unmatched: 13. The CDR3 reads CASSPLAGGLAAYNEQFF. The DNA of the CDR3 is TGTGCCAGCAGCCCTCTGGCGGGGGGGCTTGCGGCCTACAATGAGCAGTTCTTC.

In its sample, this clone was seen once. The chain uses TRBV6-5 and TRBJ2-1; 8 bases agree with TRBD1. Germline CDR1 is MNHEY and CDR2 is SVGAGI. The CDR3 runs 15 residues. Trimming cost V 6 bases and J 2 bases; bases outside gene matches: 6. The CDR3 region is CASRPQGAAYNEQFF. The CDR3 coding sequence is TGTGCCAGCAGACCCCAGGGGGCCGCCTACAATGAGCAGTTCTTC.

The genes are TRBV10-3 and TRBJ2-3, with D maybe TRBD2 (5 bases). Germline CDR1 reads ENHRY; CDR2 reads SYGVKD. V was cut by 4 bases and J by 4 bases, with 12 bases left in between. The CDR3 totals 14 residues. The CDR3 sequence is CAISGETGPDTQYF. For the CDR3, the DNA is TGTGCCATCAGTGGGGAGACCGGTCCAGATACGCAGTATTTT.

This chain's CDR3 is CASSLESTGELFF. Written as DNA, the CDR3 is TGTGCCAGCAGTTTGGAGAGCACCGGGGAGCTGTTTTTT. The chain recombines TRBV6-4 with TRBJ2-2; the D is unclear. Trimming shortened V by 5 bases and J by 4 bases, and 8 bases separated the two germline ends. Germline values: CDR1 MRHNA, CDR2 SNTAGT. CDR3 length: 13 residues.

This rearrangement joins TRBV10-2 to TRBJ2-2, with D possibly matching TRBD1 (6 bases). Germline assignment: CDR1 WSHSY and CDR2 SAAADI. V lost 7 bases, J lost 5 bases, and 14 bases lay in between. CDR3 length: 14 residues. CDR3: CASTTQGLTGELFF. The CDR3 DNA follows: TGCGCCAGCACAACACAGGGTTTAACCGGGGAGCTGTTTTTT.

The V gene is TRBV20-1, the J gene TRBJ1-1; D is undetermined. The CDR3 sequence is 11 residues long. Trimming removed 6 bases at V and 6 bases at J, with 11 bases between. The germline gives CDR1 DFQATT, CDR2 SNEGSKA (reference sequence). DNA for the CDR3: TGCAGTGCCAAAGACTCGCCTGAAGCTTTCTTT. Its protein product is CSAKDSPEAFF.

The chain recombines TRBV5-4 with TRBJ1-1; possibly TRBD1 for D (6 bases). V gave up 2 bases and J gave up 4 bases, with 12 bases separating them. CDR1 SGHNT and CDR2 YYREEE come from the germline V gene (reference sequence). The CDR3 totals 14 residues. In nucleotides, the CDR3 is TGTGCCAGCAGCTTTTTCGTAGGGGGCACTGAAGCTTTCTTT. It codes for CASSFFVGGTEAFF.

The chain recombines TRBV7-2 with TRBJ2-5, with 7 bases lining up with TRBD1. CDR1 SGHTA and CDR2 FQGNSA come from the germline V gene. The CDR3 is made up of 15 amino acids. Trimming cost V 5 bases and J 3 bases; bases outside gene matches: 9. The DNA for the CDR3 is TGTGCCAGCAGCCGCATGGGACAGTTTAAAGAGACCCAGTACTTC. Translated: CASSRMGQFKETQYF.

CDR3 protein: CASSVLTAYNSPLHF. As DNA, the CDR3 is TGTGCCAGCAGTGTTTTGACAGCTTATAATTCACCCCTCCACTTT. The J gene is TRBJ1-6, the V gene TRBV2; TRBD1 is a possible D gene (5 bases). Trimming pared 4 bases from V and 4 bases from J, leaving 11 bases between. Germline V CDR1 and CDR2: SNHLY, FYNNEI. The CDR3 runs 15 residues.

This clone was seen once. The chain uses TRBV5-1 and TRBJ2-2; the match to TRBD1 covers 10 bases. The germline gives CDR1 SGHRS, CDR2 YFSETQ. V lost 4 bases to trimming and J lost 6 bases; unmatched junction nucleotides: 6. The CDR3 length is 15 residues. The CDR3 spells CASSEDRGFSGELFF. The CDR3 DNA reads TGCGCCAGCAGCGAGGACAGGGGGTTTTCCGGGGAGCTGTTTTTT. The full variable domain, with the rest looked up from reference TRBV5-1 and TRBJ2-2, is KAGVTQTPRYLIKTRGQQVTLSCSPISGHRSVSWYQQTPGQGLQFLFEYFSETQRNKGNFPGRFSGRQFSNSRSEMNVSTLELGDSALYLCASSEDRGFSGELFFGEGSRLTVL.

The CDR3 bases are TGTGCCATCAGTGCTCTGAAAGCCGAGCAGTACTTC. It specifies CAISALKAEQYF. V is TRBV10-3 and J is TRBJ2-7; no firm D call. With 4 bases removed from V and 6 bases from J, the gap between germline ends came to 10 bases. CDR1 and CDR2 (germline): ENHRY, SYGVKD. This CDR3 is 12 amino acids long.

This rearrangement joins TRBV6-2 or TRBV6-3 to TRBJ2-3, with TRBD2 identical over 8 bases. This CDR3 spans 17 amino acids. The germline gives CDR1 MNHEY, CDR2 SVGEGT. V trimming: 6 bases; J trimming: 6 bases; junction bases outside the gene matches: 17. The CDR3 DNA reads as TGTGCCAGCAGACCTCGGACTAGCCGGCAGTCCAACGATACGCAGTATTTT. It encodes CASRPRTSRQSNDTQYF.

V and J are TRBV5-6 and TRBJ2-5; no reliable D call. Germline CDR1 SGHDT, CDR2 YYEEEE. CDR3 length: 14 residues. V lost 2 bases, J lost 5 bases, and 13 bases lay in between. CDR3 sequence: CASSFYHSRETQYF. The CDR3 region has the DNA TGTGCCAGCAGCTTTTATCACAGCCGGGAGACCCAGTACTTC.

This clone was detected once. The chain links TRBV6-1 to TRBJ2-7; D might be TRBD2 (5 bases). This CDR3 comprises 15 residues. Germline V gene lookup returns CDR1 MNHNS and CDR2 SASEGT. The V and J ends lost 2 bases and 3 bases respectively, with 14 bases between them. CDR3 coding DNA: TGTGCCAGCAGTGAAACCGGACTGACTTTCTACGAGCAGTACGTC. Translating gives CASSETGLTFYEQYV.

The V gene is TRBV10-3, the J gene TRBJ1-2; 10 nucleotides align to TRBD1. The CDR3 runs to 15 residues. V shed 4 bases, J shed 2 bases, and the junction held 4 bases outside the gene matches. Germline V gives CDR1 ENHRY, CDR2 SYGVKD. The CDR3 is CAISGQDRGNYGYTF. CDR3 DNA: TGTGCCATCAGTGGGCAGGACAGGGGGAACTATGGCTACACCTTC.

The chain recombines TRBV5-4 with TRBJ2-3; 12 nucleotides match TRBD2. CDR3 size: 15 residues. From germline, CDR1 is SGHNT and CDR2 YYREEE (reference sequence). Germline trimming cut 3 bases from V and 6 bases from J; bases unmatched to any gene: 5. As DNA, the CDR3 is TGTGCCAGCAGCTCGCCTAGCGGGGGGGCGGATACGCAGTATTTT. Translated: CASSSPSGGADTQYF.

The chain carries TRBV4-1 and TRBJ1-4; 7 bases are shared with TRBD1. This CDR3 has 17 residues. The germline CDR1 and CDR2 sequences are MGHRA and YSYEKL. After removal of 2 bases from V and 3 bases from J, the junction contained 9 bases not matched to a gene. The CDR3 bases are TGCGCCAGCAGCCAACACCTCCGGACAGGCTCTAATGAAAAACTGTTTTTT. As protein: CASSQHLRTGSNEKLFF.

This sequence joins TRBV2 and TRBJ1-1, with no clear D. V was cut by 2 bases and J by 1 base, with 5 bases left in between. Germline V CDR1 and CDR2: SNHLY, FYNNEI. The CDR3 has 13 amino acids. CDR3 sequence: CASSENKNTEAFF. The CDR3 DNA reads TGTGCCAGCAGTGAAAACAAGAACACTGAAGCTTTCTTT. Full variable domain (rest looked up from reference TRBV2 and TRBJ1-1): EPEVTQTPSHQVTQMGQEVILRCVPISNHLYFYWYRQILGQKVEFLVSFYNNEISEKSEIFDDQFSVERPDGSNFTLKIRSTKLEDSAMYFCASSENKNTEAFFGQGTRLTVV.

The V and J genes are TRBV10-2 and TRBJ1-1, with TRBD1 identical over 9 bases. The V gene end was trimmed by 6 bases and the J gene end by 4 bases; junction bases not matched to a gene: 6. The CDR3 spans 14 residues. The germline V gene has CDR1 WSHSY and CDR2 SAAADI. This CDR3 is CASSGQGRSTEAFF. The CDR3 coding sequence is TGCGCCAGCAGCGGACAGGGGAGGAGCACTGAAGCTTTCTTT.

This clone has only a few counts. The chain employs TRBV4-1 and TRBJ1-6; TRBD1 might be the D (5 bases). From germline, CDR1 is MGHRA and CDR2 YSYEKL. The V end was cut by 5 bases, the J end by 7 bases, with 15 bases between. The CDR3 runs to 15 residues. The CDR3, as DNA: TGCGCCAGCAGCTTCGAGACAGACCTAAATTCACCCCTCCACTTT. This translates into CASSFETDLNSPLHF.

V and J are TRBV29-1 and TRBJ1-1, with D tentatively TRBD1 (6 bases). This CDR3 spans 14 amino acids. V dropped 3 bases and J dropped 4 bases, with 15 bases sitting between them. CDR1 is SQVTM and CDR2 is ANQGSEA in the germline V gene. Here the CDR3 DNA reads TGCAGCGTTGACCCCCACAGGGTTGGCACTGAAGCTTTCTTT. The encoded protein is CSVDPHRVGTEAFF.

The chain has TRBV5-4 and TRBJ1-1; possible D gene TRBD1, 6 bases. V was shortened by 6 bases and J by 0 bases, with 12 bases between the two germline ends. CDR1 is SGHNT and CDR2 is YYREEE in the germline V gene (reference sequence). This CDR3 spans 14 amino acids. CDR3 sequence reads: CASKLQGLNTEAFF. The DNA of the CDR3 is TGTGCCAGCAAACTACAGGGCTTGAACACTGAAGCTTTCTTT.

J is TRBJ1-1 and V is TRBV18; possibly TRBD1 for D (5 bases). The CDR3 extends over 15 amino acids. Trimming pared 3 bases from V and 0 bases from J, leaving 11 bases between. Germline values: CDR1 KGHSH, CDR2 LQKENI. The CDR3 DNA follows: TGTGCCAGCTCACCCGAGGGGAGGGTGAACACTGAAGCTTTCTTT. Its protein is CASSPEGRVNTEAFF.

This sequence joins TRBV6-5 and TRBJ1-2; the D is unclear. CDR1 MNHEY and CDR2 SVGAGI come from the germline V gene. The length of the CDR3 is 10 residues. The V end lost 6 bases, the J end lost 8 bases, and 7 bases lay between the germline ends. The CDR3 region has the DNA TGTGCCAGCAGGATGACAGGCTACACCTTC. Protein: CASRMTGYTF.

The rearrangement uses TRBV14 and TRBJ1-6; 8 nucleotides align to TRBD1. Per the germline V gene, CDR1 is SGHDN and CDR2 is FVKESK. The CDR3 is 15 residues long. With V trimmed by 4 bases and J by 7 bases, 6 bases remained unmatched. The CDR3 nucleotides are TGTGCCAGCAGCCGACAGGGGATCCGAAATTCACCCCTCCACTTT. Translated, it gives CASSRQGIRNSPLHF.

The chain recombines TRBV27 with TRBJ2-1, with 10 positions matching TRBD2. J lost 7 bases, V lost 4 bases, and 7 bases had no gene match. Germline V CDR1 and CDR2: MNHEY, SMNVEV (reference sequence). The CDR3 is 15 amino acids. The CDR3, as DNA: TGTGCCAGCAGTTCTCCTAGCGGGGGCAGGAATGAGCAGTTCTTC. Its protein is CASSSPSGGRNEQFF.

The chain couples TRBV10-3 to TRBJ1-2, with 9 bases fitting TRBD1. Looked up from germline, CDR1 is ENHRY and CDR2 is SYGVKD. J lost 3 bases, V lost 5 bases, and 4 bases had no gene match. The CDR3 loop spans 14 amino acids. This CDR3 is CAISPGQGDYGYTF. The CDR3 DNA sequence: TGTGCCATCAGTCCGGGACAGGGTGACTATGGCTACACCTTC.